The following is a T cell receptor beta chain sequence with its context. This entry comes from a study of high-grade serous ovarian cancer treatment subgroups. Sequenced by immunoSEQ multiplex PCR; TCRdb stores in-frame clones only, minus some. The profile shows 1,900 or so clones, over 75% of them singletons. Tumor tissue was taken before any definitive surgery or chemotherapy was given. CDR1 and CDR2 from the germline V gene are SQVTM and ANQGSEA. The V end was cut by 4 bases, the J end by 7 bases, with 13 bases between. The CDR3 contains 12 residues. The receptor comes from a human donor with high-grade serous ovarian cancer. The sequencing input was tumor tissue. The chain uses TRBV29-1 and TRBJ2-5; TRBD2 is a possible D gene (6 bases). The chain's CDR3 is CSVGSGEGTQYF. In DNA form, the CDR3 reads TGCAGCGTTGGCTCGGGAGAAGGGACCCAGTACTTC.